This T cell receptor (beta chain) was identified during a study of CD8+ T cells in alopecia areata. The wider study: Tofacitinib dosing lasted 6 to 18 months, which was then followed by 6 months off drug.

As to treatment: oral pan-JAK inhibitor, 5-10 mg twice daily. Germline CDR1 reads SEHNR; CDR2 reads FQNEAQ (reference sequence). This CDR3 contains 14 residues. Trimming stripped 3 bases from V and 4 bases from J, with 12 bases between. Following extraction, RNA underwent reverse transcription to cDNA, which served as the sequencing template. The protocol was immunoSEQ multiplex PCR, while the TCRdb copy is restricted to in-frame clones and leaves out a portion. The table shows 150,000 to 200,000 clones, with about 60% occurring only once. The V gene is TRBV7-9, the J gene TRBJ1-2, with D hard to call. This TCR came from a human donor with alopecia areata. This specimen was CD8+ T cells sorted from blood, taken at week 24, from a patient treated with tofacitinib. CDR3 sequence (DNA): TGTGCCAGCAGCTTCCCTCGAACGGGCTATGGCTACACCTTC. It yields the protein CASSFPRTGYGYTF.